A selection of T cell receptor beta chains follows, all from one sample in a study of PD-1 blockade in classical Hodgkin lymphoma. The data were produced by immunoSEQ multiplex PCR, yet TCRdb's version contains in-frame clones alone and is incomplete. The table shows about 50,000 clones, with about three quarters occurring only once. The specimen was peripheral blood mononuclear cells (PBMCs), collected before the fourth cycle of nivolumab. These receptors were obtained from a human donor with classical Hodgkin lymphoma. CDR3s include the opening cysteine and the closing phenylalanine or tryptophan.

J gene	CDR3 length	V gene	CDR3 protein
TRBJ2-1	14	TRBV6-4	CASSATQNGNEQFF
TRBJ1-2	14	TRBV7-9	CASSLDTEYYGYTF
TRBJ1-2	12	TRBV19	CASSRQLYGYTF
TRBJ2-1	18	TRBV2	CASSGPVASGRVYNEQFF
TRBJ1-6	13	TRBV19	CASSADRGPPLHF
TRBJ1-1	11	TRBV10-1	CASSVMLEAFF
TRBJ2-7	16	TRBV25-1	CASSGGGSGAVYEQYF
TRBJ1-3	15	TRBV29-1	CSVAGGEDSGNTIYF
TRBJ1-1	17	TRBV7-9	CASSLTPGAIMNTEAFF
TRBJ2-7	13	TRBV18	CASRDRGIYEQYF
TRBJ1-2	13	TRBV14	CASSQGQGYGYTF
TRBJ2-3	13	TRBV9	CASTGRTSGTQYF
TRBJ2-7	13	TRBV18	CASSHGQTYEQYF
TRBJ2-3	15	TRBV11-2	CASSSPGHFTDTQYF
TRBJ2-1	17	TRBV27	CASSQTGLAGSGYEQFF
TRBJ2-5	16	TRBV5-8	CASSSPGQGDQETQYF
TRBJ1-1	15	TRBV9	CASSVGGELNTEAFF
TRBJ2-7	14	TRBV9	CASSASSDSYEQYF
TRBJ2-1	19	TRBV28	CASSLSPGTSGSSYNEQFF
TRBJ1-1	13	TRBV11-3	CASSLGLHTEAFF
TRBJ1-1	18	TRBV30	CAWTPLLRDTGVSFEAFF
TRBJ2-7	12	TRBV28	CASSVQGNEQYF
TRBJ2-2	19	TRBV4-1	CASSQDWLAGTGGTGELFF
TRBJ2-5	13	TRBV2	CASRAPGWETQYF
TRBJ1-2	16	TRBV6-5	CASSYPYGQVGYGYTF
TRBJ2-5	14	TRBV7-2	CASRLTGGSGTQYF